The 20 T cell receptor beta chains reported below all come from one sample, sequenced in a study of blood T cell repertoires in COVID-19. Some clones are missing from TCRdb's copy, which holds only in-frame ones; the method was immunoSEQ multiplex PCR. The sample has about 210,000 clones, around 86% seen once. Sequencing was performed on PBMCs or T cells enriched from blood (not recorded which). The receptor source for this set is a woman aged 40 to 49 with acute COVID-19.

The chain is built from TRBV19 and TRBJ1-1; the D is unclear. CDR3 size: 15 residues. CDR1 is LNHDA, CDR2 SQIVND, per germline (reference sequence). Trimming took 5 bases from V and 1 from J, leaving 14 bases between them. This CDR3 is CASSVFLGGNTEAFF. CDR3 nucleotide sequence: TGTGCCAGTAGTGTTTTTCTCGGCGGGAACACTGAAGCTTTCTTT.

The CDR3 nucleotides read TGTGCCAGCAGCCAAGATCTGGCCGGGGGAGAAGCTTTCTTT. It encodes CASSQDLAGGEAFF. The chain couples TRBV14 to TRBJ1-1; a weak D match, TRBD1 (5 bases). Germline CDR1 SGHDN, CDR2 FVKESK. CDR3 size: 14 residues. V lost 0 bases and J lost 8, with 13 bases in between.

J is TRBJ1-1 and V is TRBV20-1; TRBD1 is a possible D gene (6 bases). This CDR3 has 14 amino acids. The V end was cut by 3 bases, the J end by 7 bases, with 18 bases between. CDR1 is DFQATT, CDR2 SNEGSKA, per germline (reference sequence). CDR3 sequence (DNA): TGCAGTGCTAGTAGCGGCAGGGGAATTGGTGAAGCTTTCTTT. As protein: CSASSGRGIGEAFF.

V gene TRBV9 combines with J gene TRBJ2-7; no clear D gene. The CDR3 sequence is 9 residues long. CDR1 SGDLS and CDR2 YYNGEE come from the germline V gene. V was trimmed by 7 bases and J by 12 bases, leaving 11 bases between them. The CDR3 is CASLSSGYF. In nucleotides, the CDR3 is TGTGCCAGCCTTTCGTCCGGGTACTTC.

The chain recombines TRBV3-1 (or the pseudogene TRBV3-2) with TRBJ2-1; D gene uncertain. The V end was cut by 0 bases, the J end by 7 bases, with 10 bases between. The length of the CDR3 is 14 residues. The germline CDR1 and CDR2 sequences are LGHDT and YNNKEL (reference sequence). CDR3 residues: CASSQEPLRNEQFF. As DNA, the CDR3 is TGTGCCAGCAGCCAAGAGCCGTTGCGAAATGAGCAGTTCTTC.

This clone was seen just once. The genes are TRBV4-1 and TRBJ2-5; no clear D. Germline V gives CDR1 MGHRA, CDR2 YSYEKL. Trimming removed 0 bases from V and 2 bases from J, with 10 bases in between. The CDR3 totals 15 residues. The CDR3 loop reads CASSQDLGVQETQYF. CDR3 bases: TGCGCCAGCAGCCAAGATCTGGGCGTACAAGAGACCCAGTACTTC.

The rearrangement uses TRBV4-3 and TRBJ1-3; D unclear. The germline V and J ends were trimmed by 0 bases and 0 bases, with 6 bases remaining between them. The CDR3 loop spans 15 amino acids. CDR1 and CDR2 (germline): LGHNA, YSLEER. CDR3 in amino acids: CASSQDVSSGNTIYF. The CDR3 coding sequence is TGCGCCAGCAGCCAAGATGTCAGCTCTGGAAACACCATATATTTT.

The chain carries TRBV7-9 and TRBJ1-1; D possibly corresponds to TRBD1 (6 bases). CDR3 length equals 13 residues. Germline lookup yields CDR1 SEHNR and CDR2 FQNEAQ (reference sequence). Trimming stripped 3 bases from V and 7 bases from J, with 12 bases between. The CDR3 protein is CASSFQGTFEAFF. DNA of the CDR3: TGTGCCAGCAGCTTTCAGGGGACCTTTGAAGCTTTCTTT.

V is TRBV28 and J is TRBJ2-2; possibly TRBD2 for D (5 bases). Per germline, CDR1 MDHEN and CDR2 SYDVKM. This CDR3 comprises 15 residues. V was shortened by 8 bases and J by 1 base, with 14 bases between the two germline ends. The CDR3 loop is CASLLQRGNTGELFF. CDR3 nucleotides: TGTGCCAGCCTCCTACAACGGGGGAACACCGGGGAGCTGTTTTTT.

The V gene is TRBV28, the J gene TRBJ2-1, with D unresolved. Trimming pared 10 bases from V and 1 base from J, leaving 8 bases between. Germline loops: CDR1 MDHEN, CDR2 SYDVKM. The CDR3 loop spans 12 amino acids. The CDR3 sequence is CATQASYNEQFF. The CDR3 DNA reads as TGTGCCACCCAAGCTTCCTACAATGAGCAGTTCTTC.

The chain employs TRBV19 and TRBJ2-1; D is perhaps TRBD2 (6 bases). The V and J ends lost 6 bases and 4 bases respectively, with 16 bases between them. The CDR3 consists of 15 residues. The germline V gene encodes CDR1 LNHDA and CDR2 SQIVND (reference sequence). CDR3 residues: CASSDASAEYNEQFF. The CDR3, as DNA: TGTGCCAGTAGCGATGCTAGCGCGGAGTACAATGAGCAGTTCTTC.

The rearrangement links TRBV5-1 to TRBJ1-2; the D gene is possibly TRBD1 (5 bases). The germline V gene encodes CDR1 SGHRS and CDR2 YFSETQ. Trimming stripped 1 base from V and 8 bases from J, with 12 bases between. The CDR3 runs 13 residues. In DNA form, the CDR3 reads TGCGCCAGCAGCTTGCTGGGTACAGGCGGCTACACCTTC. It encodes CASSLLGTGGYTF.

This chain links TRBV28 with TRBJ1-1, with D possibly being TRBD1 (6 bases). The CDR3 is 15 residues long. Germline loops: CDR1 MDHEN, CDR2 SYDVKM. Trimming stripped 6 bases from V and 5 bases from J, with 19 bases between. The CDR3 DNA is TGTGCCAGCAGCGGTGAGGGGGATTCGAGTACTGAAGCTTTCTTT. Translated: CASSGEGDSSTEAFF.

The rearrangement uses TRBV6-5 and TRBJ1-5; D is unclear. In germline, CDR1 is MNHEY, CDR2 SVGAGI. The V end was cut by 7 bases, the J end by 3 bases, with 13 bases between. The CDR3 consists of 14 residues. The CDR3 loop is CASTPGPTNQPQHF. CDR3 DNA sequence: TGTGCCAGCACCCCAGGTCCAACCAATCAGCCCCAGCATTTT.

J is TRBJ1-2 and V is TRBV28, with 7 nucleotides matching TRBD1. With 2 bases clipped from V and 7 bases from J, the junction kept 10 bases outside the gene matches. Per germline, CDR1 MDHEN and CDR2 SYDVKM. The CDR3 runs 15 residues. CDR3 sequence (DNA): TGTGCCAGCAGTTTAAATAGTCAGGGGGGCGGTGGCTACACCTTC. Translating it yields CASSLNSQGGGGYTF.

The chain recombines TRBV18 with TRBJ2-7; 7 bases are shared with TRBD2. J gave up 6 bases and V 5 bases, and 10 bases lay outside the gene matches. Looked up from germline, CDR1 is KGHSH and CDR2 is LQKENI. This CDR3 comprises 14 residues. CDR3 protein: CASSSGLGASEQYF. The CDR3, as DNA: TGTGCCAGCTCATCCGGACTAGGAGCTTCCGAGCAGTACTTC.

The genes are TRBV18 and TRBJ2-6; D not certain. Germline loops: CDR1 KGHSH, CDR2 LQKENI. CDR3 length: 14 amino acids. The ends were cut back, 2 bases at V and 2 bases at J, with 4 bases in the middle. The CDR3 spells CASSPTAGANVLTF. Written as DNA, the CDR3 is TGTGCCAGCTCACCAACGGCTGGGGCCAACGTCCTGACTTTC.

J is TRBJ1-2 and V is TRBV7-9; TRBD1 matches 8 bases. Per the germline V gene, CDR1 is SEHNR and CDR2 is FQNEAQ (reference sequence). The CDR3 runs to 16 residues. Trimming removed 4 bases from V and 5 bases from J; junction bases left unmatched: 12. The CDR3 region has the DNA TGTGCCAGCAGCTACGGGACAGGCTCATTATATTATGGCTACACCTTC. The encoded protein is CASSYGTGSLYYGYTF.

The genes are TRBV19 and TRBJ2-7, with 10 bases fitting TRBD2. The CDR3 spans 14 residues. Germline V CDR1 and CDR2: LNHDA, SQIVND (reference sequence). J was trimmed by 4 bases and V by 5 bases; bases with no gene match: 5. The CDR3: CASSGAGGPYEQYF. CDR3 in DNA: TGTGCCAGTAGTGGAGCGGGAGGGCCTTACGAGCAGTACTTC.

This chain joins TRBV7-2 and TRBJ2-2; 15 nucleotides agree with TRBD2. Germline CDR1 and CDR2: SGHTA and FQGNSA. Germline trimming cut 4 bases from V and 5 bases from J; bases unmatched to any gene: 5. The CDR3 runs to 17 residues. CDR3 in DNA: TGTGCCAGCAGCTCGGGACTAGCGGGAGGCCAGACCGGGGAGCTGTTTTTT. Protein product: CASSSGLAGGQTGELFF.